This entry lists 25 T cell receptor beta chains sequenced from one sample in a study of memory B cells and T cells in multiple sclerosis. TCRdb keeps only in-frame clones here, not all; method: immunoSEQ multiplex PCR. This sample has 9,500 to 15,000 clones, with 70% to 90% found just once. Stimulus-free culture yielded autoproliferating CFSE-dim and non-proliferating CFSE-high T cells, each sequenced separately. Pooled replicate wells came from about 50 million CFSE-labeled PBMCs cultured around seven days without stimulus. These receptors have no identified antigens. The material sequenced was PBMCs from blood kept in culture. The receptors were gathered from a human donor with multiple sclerosis.

J is TRBJ2-7 and V is TRBV13; possibly TRBD2 for D (5 bases). V was cut by 4 bases and J by 2 bases, with 12 bases left in between. This CDR3 is built from 14 residues. From germline, CDR1 is PRHDT and CDR2 FYEKMQ (reference sequence). CDR3 region: CASSSPGIPYEQYF. CDR3 in DNA: TGTGCCAGCAGCTCACCCGGGATTCCCTACGAGCAGTACTTC.

The chain is built from TRBV13 and TRBJ1-2; D is possibly TRBD1 (6 bases). Deletions cut 8 bases from V and 4 bases from J, with 17 bases between. Germline values: CDR1 PRHDT, CDR2 FYEKMQ (reference sequence). This CDR3 has 14 residues. The CDR3 sequence: CASSTGGQTYGYTF. CDR3 DNA: TGTGCCAGCTCCACGGGGGGGCAGACCTATGGCTACACCTTC.

The chain couples TRBV7-8 to TRBJ2-3; D unresolved. This CDR3 region has 14 residues. Trimming pared 1 base from V and 2 bases from J, leaving 7 bases between. Germline V lookup: CDR1 SGHVS, CDR2 FQNEAQ. As DNA, the CDR3 is TGTGCCAGCAGCTTAGTTTCATCCACAGATACGCAGTATTTT. Translating it yields CASSLVSSTDTQYF.

The gene calls are TRBV6-1 and TRBJ1-6; 10 nucleotides line up with TRBD1. Germline CDR1 MNHNS, CDR2 SASEGT. This CDR3 comprises 13 residues. V trimming: 10 bases; J trimming: 7 bases; junction bases outside the gene matches: 4. This chain's CDR3 is CAIQTGGNSPLHF. The CDR3 coding sequence is TGTGCCATCCAGACAGGGGGCAATTCACCCCTCCACTTT.

The chain carries TRBV7-9 and TRBJ2-1; 11 positions match TRBD1. This CDR3 region has 17 residues. The V and J ends lost 1 base and 4 bases, in that order; junction bases with no gene match: 6. Germline assignment: CDR1 SEHNR and CDR2 FQNEAQ (reference sequence). CDR3 coding DNA: TGTGCCAGCAGCTTAGGGCCCGGGACAGGGGGATACAATGAGCAGTTCTTC. This translates into CASSLGPGTGGYNEQFF.

This clone was recorded a few times. The chain has TRBV18 and TRBJ2-6, with D maybe TRBD2 (6 bases). The V gene lost 1 base and the J gene lost 4 bases, with 17 bases spanning the gap. CDR3 length: 18 residues. From germline, CDR1 is KGHSH and CDR2 LQKENI. The chain's CDR3 is CASSPRVGGAPGANVLTF. DNA for the CDR3: TGTGCCAGCTCACCACGAGTGGGGGGAGCCCCCGGGGCCAACGTCCTGACTTTC.

The V call is TRBV11-1, the J call TRBJ1-3; 8 bases align to TRBD1. V lost 5 bases, J lost 3 bases, and 9 bases stayed unmatched. The CDR3 runs 16 residues. In germline, CDR1 is SGHAT, CDR2 FQDESV (reference sequence). CDR3 sequence: CASSAPAGGLGNTIYF. The DNA of the CDR3 is TGTGCCAGCAGCGCCCCCGCAGGGGGCCTTGGAAACACCATATATTTT.

The V call is TRBV5-1, the J call TRBJ2-1; 12 nucleotides line up with TRBD2. Germline CDR1 is SGHRS and CDR2 is YFSETQ. Trimming at V came to 0 bases and at J to 10 bases, leaving 2 bases not matched to a gene. The CDR3 contains 14 residues. CDR3 in amino acids: CASSLGLAGEEQFF. CDR3 nucleotides: TGCGCCAGCAGCTTGGGACTAGCGGGAGAGGAGCAGTTCTTC.

The chain is built from TRBV18 and TRBJ2-1, with D perhaps TRBD1 or TRBD2 (6 bases each). Trimming cost V 6 bases and J 0 bases, with 12 bases left between them. The CDR3 runs to 15 residues. CDR1 and CDR2 (germline): KGHSH, LQKENI. The CDR3 DNA reads as TGTGCCAGCTCCCAATGGGGGGCCTCCTACAATGAGCAGTTCTTC. This encodes CASSQWGASYNEQFF.

J is TRBJ2-3 and V is TRBV27; D remains unclear. The CDR3 length is 14 residues. Deletions cut 3 bases from V and 3 bases from J, with 10 bases between. CDR1 is MNHEY, CDR2 SMNVEV, per germline (reference sequence). This CDR3 reads CASSLTSLTDTQYF. Written as DNA, the CDR3 is TGTGCCAGCAGTTTGACCAGCCTAACAGATACGCAGTATTTT.

The chain couples TRBV19 to TRBJ2-5, with D perhaps assigned TRBD1 or TRBD2 (6 bases each). The CDR3 spans 15 residues. V was trimmed by 7 bases and J by 4 bases, leaving 19 bases between them. Germline CDR1 LNHDA, CDR2 SQIVND (reference sequence). CDR3 sequence reads: CASTFMGGQTETQYF. The DNA for the CDR3 is TGTGCCAGTACCTTTATGGGAGGACAGACAGAGACCCAGTACTTC.

This clone appeared once. This chain joins TRBV25-1 and TRBJ2-3; the D gene is possibly TRBD2 (5 bases). Trimming took 3 bases from V and 1 from J, leaving 5 bases between them. Germline V gene sequence: CDR1 MGHDK, CDR2 SYGVNS. The CDR3 has 13 residues. The CDR3 spells CASSDGGTDTQYF. CDR3 in DNA: TGTGCCAGCAGTGACGGGGGCACAGATACGCAGTATTTT.

The chain combines TRBV6-6 with TRBJ1-3; D is perhaps TRBD1 (5 bases). Germline CDR1 MNHNY, CDR2 SVGAGI (reference sequence). The CDR3 has 16 residues. V shed 4 bases and J shed 3 bases, with 16 bases lying between them. CDR3 sequence reads: CASSLPQGTFGNTIYF. The CDR3 DNA follows: TGTGCCAGCAGTTTGCCCCAAGGGACGTTTGGAAACACCATATATTTT.

The chain is built from TRBV7-9 and TRBJ2-4; tentatively, D is TRBD2 (6 bases). This CDR3 is built from 15 residues. The V end lost 6 bases, the J end lost 1 base, and 13 bases lay between the germline ends. Germline V gene lookup returns CDR1 SEHNR and CDR2 FQNEAQ (reference sequence). CDR3 in DNA: TGTGCCAGCAGTGAAGGACTATTGGCCAAAAACATTCAGTACTTC. It is translated as CASSEGLLAKNIQYF.

The rearrangement joins TRBV28 to TRBJ2-1, with no clear D. The CDR3 runs 13 residues. Trimming took off 6 bases at V and 0 bases at J, with 6 bases between the two ends. CDR1 and CDR2 from the germline V gene are MDHEN and SYDVKM. The CDR3 protein is CASSPFSYNEQFF. The CDR3 DNA sequence: TGTGCCAGCAGCCCATTCTCCTACAATGAGCAGTTCTTC.

This chain connects TRBV4-1 to TRBJ1-2; a weak D match, TRBD1 (5 bases). Per germline, CDR1 MGHRA and CDR2 YSYEKL. Trimming took 0 bases from V and 4 from J, leaving 9 bases between them. This CDR3 region has 14 residues. CDR3 DNA: TGCGCCAGCAGCCAAGATGACGGGACCTATGGCTACACCTTC. Its translation: CASSQDDGTYGYTF.

V usage is TRBV7-9 and J usage is TRBJ1-4, with D perhaps TRBD1 (5 bases). V was cut by 6 bases and J by 0 bases, with 14 bases left in between. This CDR3 has 16 residues. Germline V gives CDR1 SEHNR, CDR2 FQNEAQ (reference sequence). The CDR3 DNA is TGTGCCAGCAGTACCACAGGAGTAGCAACTAATGAAAAACTGTTTTTT. Translating it yields CASSTTGVATNEKLFF.

The chain uses TRBV2 and TRBJ1-2, with D tentatively TRBD1 (5 bases). Germline CDR1 reads SNHLY; CDR2 reads FYNNEI. V lost 7 bases to trimming and J lost 7 bases, with 7 bases between them. CDR3 length equals 10 residues. CDR3 protein: CASKGFGYTF. CDR3 in DNA: TGTGCCAGCAAGGGGTTTGGCTACACCTTC.

CDR3 sequence reads: CASSLLADQETQYF. The CDR3 DNA sequence: TGCGCCAGCAGCTTGTTGGCAGACCAAGAGACCCAGTACTTC. V gene TRBV5-1 combines with J gene TRBJ2-5; D call uncertain. The germline V gene has CDR1 SGHRS and CDR2 YFSETQ. CDR3 length equals 14 residues. Deletions cut 1 base from V and 0 bases from J, with 7 bases between.

J is TRBJ2-7 and V is TRBV2; tentative D call: TRBD1 (6 bases). Trimming removed 5 bases at V and 4 bases at J, with 9 bases between. Germline CDR1 reads SNHLY; CDR2 reads FYNNEI. The CDR3 spans 12 residues. CDR3 sequence (DNA): TGTGCCAGCAGTTACAGGGTTTACGAGCAGTACTTC. Its translation is CASSYRVYEQYF.

The chain combines TRBV19 with TRBJ2-5; no clear D gene. With 3 bases removed from V and 0 bases from J, the gap between germline ends came to 5 bases. CDR1 is LNHDA and CDR2 is SQIVND in the germline V gene (reference sequence). The CDR3 has 13 amino acids. This CDR3 reads CASSIRYQETQYF. The CDR3 DNA follows: TGTGCCAGTAGTATCAGGTACCAAGAGACCCAGTACTTC.

A single count supports this clone. The rearrangement uses TRBV6-1 and TRBJ1-1, with D uncertain. Germline V gene sequence: CDR1 MNHNS, CDR2 SASEGT. This CDR3 contains 13 residues. Trimming shortened V by 8 bases and J by 0 bases, and 10 bases separated the two germline ends. The CDR3: CASSNKVNTEAFF. The CDR3, as DNA: TGTGCCAGCTCTAACAAAGTGAACACTGAAGCTTTCTTT.

The chain has TRBV11-1 and TRBJ1-2, with D unclear. The length of the CDR3 is 16 residues. With 5 bases removed from V and 2 bases from J, the gap between germline ends came to 18 bases. CDR1 and CDR2 from the germline V gene are SGHAT and FQDESV (reference sequence). CDR3 region: CASSRLRKAGNYGYTF. Written as DNA, the CDR3 is TGTGCCAGCAGCCGCCTCCGTAAGGCTGGAAACTATGGCTACACCTTC.

The chain recombines TRBV2 with TRBJ1-2; D is undetermined. The CDR3 is made up of 12 amino acids. The V end lost 8 bases, the J end lost 0 bases, and 7 bases lay between the germline ends. Germline CDR1 reads SNHLY; CDR2 reads FYNNEI. In DNA form, the CDR3 reads TGTGCCAGCCTTCAGACTAACTATGGCTACACCTTC. It is translated as CASLQTNYGYTF.

This clone was counted only a few times. The chain uses TRBV6-6 and TRBJ2-5; D is unclear. The CDR3 is 11 residues long. Trimming took 6 bases from V and 5 from J, leaving 7 bases between them. Germline-derived CDR1 and CDR2 are MNHNY and SVGAGI (reference sequence). The chain's CDR3 is CASRQVETQYF. Written as DNA, the CDR3 is TGTGCCAGCAGGCAGGTGGAGACCCAGTACTTC.